The rows below give T cell receptor beta chains drawn from one sample of a study of T cell responses to AZD1222 COVID-19 vaccine. Method: immunoSEQ multiplex PCR; TCRdb's copy keeps in-frame clones and lacks some. Of some 150,000 clones listed, approximately 93% are singletons. Sequences were derived from peripheral blood, sampled on day 0 of AZD1222 vaccination. Receptors originate from an adult in good health. Each CDR3 is given with its conserved first and last residue. The size of a clone is reported for some rows only, either as once, few or many, or as a class for expanded clones.

TRBJ2-1 TRBV2 - CASSGRGSSYNEQFF
TRBJ1-1 TRBV6-5 - CASSLPGGRTEAFF
TRBJ2-2 TRBV2 once CASSQSGWWTGELFF
TRBJ1-1 TRBV20-1 - CSARGPLF
TRBJ1-1 TRBV27 - CASSQYGSLEAFF
TRBJ1-2 TRBV6-5 - CASTGRSNYGYTF
TRBJ1-3 TRBV6-1 - CASSELGTGNTIYF
TRBJ1-4 TRBV19 - CASKRTVATNEKLFF
TRBJ1-2 TRBV20-1 - CSARVSYGYTF
TRBJ2-1 TRBV3-1/TRBV3-2 - CASSQVGLAGYNEQFF
TRBJ2-7 TRBV29-1 - CSVESPQTYEQYF
TRBJ2-5 TRBV7-2 - CASSFRGSRRETQYF
TRBJ2-1 TRBV11-2 - CASSPYPPRTSDNEQFF
TRBJ1-5 TRBV21-1 few CASSNMLRDTDSNQPQHF
TRBJ1-2 TRBV7-9 - CASSLELEGYTF
TRBJ2-1 TRBV14 - CASKKTLNQGLAGGIPQFF
TRBJ1-1 TRBV5-5 - CASSGQGVEAFF
TRBJ1-2 TRBV6-5 - CASRAVQGNYGYTF
TRBJ2-1 TRBV19 - CASQRLAGVSFYNEQFF
TRBJ1-5 TRBV28 - CASSLTVRSNQPQHF
TRBJ1-5 TRBV19 - CASSIRGVGNQPQHF
TRBJ1-1 TRBV2 - CASSVVGGMNTEAFF
TRBJ1-4 TRBV29-1 - CSAVLLGIHTTNEKLFF